The TCR beta chain under discussion was sequenced for a study of OX40 agonist ivuxolimab in advanced cancers. Study-level background: Patients receiving dose escalation had hepatocellular carcinoma, melanoma, renal cell or head and neck cancer. Findings and limits, study-wide: There was clonal expansion of CD4+ and CD8+ blood T cells by week 6 at 0.1 to 3.0 mg/kg. Expanded clones were, on average, more numerous among CD8+ T cells than CD4+.

A word on this clone: Its specificity is not known.

Samples of blood were obtained at baseline, on cycle 4 day 1, and on cycle 7 day 1. Repertoires were generated with immunoSEQ multiplex PCR, while TCRdb's copy carries only in-frame clones and drops some. This sample carries 74,000 or so clones, roughly 90% of them seen once, and the ten largest clones take more than 8.5%. The clonotype was recovered from an adult with an advanced solid tumor such as melanoma, head and neck, liver or kidney cancer. Sample: CD4+ or CD8+ T cells sorted from blood, taken in a trial of the OX40 agonist ivuxolimab.

The CDR3 DNA follows: TGTGCCATCACCACCCTACAGGGTGGGGAGCAGTACTTC. It translates to CAITTLQGGEQYF. The rearrangement joins TRBV10-3 to TRBJ2-7; possible D gene TRBD1, 6 bases. The V gene's germline CDR1 is ENHRY and CDR2 SYGVKD. Trimming pared 7 bases from V and 7 bases from J, leaving 17 bases between. The CDR3 is 13 amino acids.